The 26 T cell receptor beta chains listed next were all sequenced from one sample in a study of T cells in Graves' hyperthyroidism and ophthalmopathy. Amplified TCR beta CDR3 regions derived from RNA transcripts. The study used the HTBI primer set for a first-round RT-PCR of the TCR CDR3. TCRdb re-called the multiplex PCR reads with MiXCR, one entry per CDR3 protein. The top ten clones hold roughly 31% of a sample with around 760,000 distinct CDR3 sequences, 30% to 40% of them seen once. Sample: blood. The receptors come from a woman aged 40 to 55 with Graves' hyperthyroidism.

This clonotype was observed a handful of times. The chain uses TRBV5-6 and TRBJ2-5, with a tentative D call TRBD2 (5 bases). The CDR3 contains 13 residues. CDR1 is SGHDT and CDR2 is YYEEEE in the germline V gene. Trimming left V 6 bases short and J 5 bases short, with 14 bases between. The DNA for the CDR3 is TGTGCCAGCACGGTCGGATCGGGGGAGACCCAGTACTTC. Translating gives CASTVGSGETQYF.

The rearrangement uses TRBV20-1 and TRBJ1-2, with a possible D match to TRBD1 (6 bases). The CDR3 loop spans 14 amino acids. Per germline, CDR1 DFQATT and CDR2 SNEGSKA (reference sequence). V lost 0 bases, J lost 3 bases, and 11 bases lay in between. Here the CDR3 reads CSARDRGGDYGYTF. The CDR3 nucleotides read TGCAGTGCTAGAGATCGGGGGGGCGACTATGGCTACACCTTC.

This clonotype was seen more than once but under ten times. This sequence joins TRBV7-2 and TRBJ1-1; tentatively, D is TRBD1 (6 bases). This CDR3 region has 14 residues. Looked up from germline, CDR1 is SGHTA and CDR2 is FQGNSA. Trimming stripped 3 bases from V and 4 bases from J, with 12 bases between. The CDR3 loop reads CASSFRGAPTEAFF. CDR3 DNA: TGTGCCAGCAGCTTCCGGGGGGCGCCCACTGAAGCTTTCTTT.

This clonotype was detected a few times. One junction end does not reproduce the germline sequence, and a read error may be involved. The chain has TRBV7-9 and TRBJ2-7; TRBD2 agrees at 7 bases. Germline V gives CDR1 SEHNR, CDR2 FQNEAQ (reference sequence). The CDR3 has 13 residues. CDR3 protein: CASTPTSIYEQCF. The DNA for the CDR3 is TGTGCCAGCACCCCGACTAGCATCTACGAGCAGTGCTTC.

This clonotype was picked up a small number of times. The chain carries TRBV6-5 and TRBJ1-1; 7 bases are shared with TRBD1. The CDR3 has 12 amino acids. J lost 2 bases, V lost 10 bases, and 4 bases had no gene match. The germline CDR1 and CDR2 sequences are MNHEY and SVGAGI. The CDR3 region has the DNA TGTGCCACTACAGGGGACAACACTGAAGCTTTCTTT. It yields the protein CATTGDNTEAFF.

The V gene is TRBV5-1, the J gene TRBJ1-1; D ambiguous. Germline CDR1 reads SGHRS; CDR2 reads YFSETQ. This CDR3 has 13 amino acids. V gave up 2 bases and J gave up 1 base, with 6 bases separating them. DNA for the CDR3: TGCGCCAGCAGCTTACCTGAGAACACTGAAGCTTTCTTT. It is translated as CASSLPENTEAFF.

In this sample, this clonotype turned up many times. This rearrangement joins TRBV20-1 to TRBJ1-5; 7 positions agree with TRBD1. The CDR3 is made up of 15 amino acids. Germline values: CDR1 DFQATT, CDR2 SNEGSKA (reference sequence). Unmatched junction bases numbered 11, after V lost 5 bases and J lost 4 bases. The CDR3 reads CSAVKQGTSNQPQHF. The CDR3 DNA reads TGCAGTGCTGTAAAACAGGGGACCTCGAATCAGCCCCAGCATTTT.

V is TRBV12-5 and J is TRBJ2-5, with TRBD1 identical over 8 bases. The CDR3 loop spans 14 amino acids. From germline, CDR1 is LGHNT and CDR2 FRNRAP. Losses at the gene ends were 3 bases for V and 4 bases for J; bases not matched to a gene: 4. This CDR3 reads CASGFRTGLETQYF. The CDR3 DNA is TGTGCTAGTGGTTTCAGGACAGGGCTAGAGACCCAGTACTTC.

This clonotype was recorded at least ten times. The J gene is TRBJ1-3, the V gene TRBV7-2; a weak D match, TRBD1 (5 bases). V was cut by 5 bases and J by 0 bases, with 11 bases left in between. The CDR3 consists of 15 residues. CDR1 is SGHTA and CDR2 is FQGNSA in the germline V gene. This chain's CDR3 is CASSTYRSSGNTIYF. In DNA form, the CDR3 reads TGTGCCAGCAGCACATACAGGTCCTCTGGAAACACCATATATTTT.

Many counts were recorded for this clonotype. The V and J genes are TRBV19 and TRBJ1-1, with a tentative D call TRBD1 (5 bases). Germline CDR1 is LNHDA and CDR2 is SQIVND (reference sequence). This CDR3 comprises 13 residues. V shed 3 bases and J shed 6 bases, with 11 bases lying between them. DNA for the CDR3: TGTGCCAGTAGTATGCGGGGAGGGGCTGAAGCTTTCTTT. Translated, it gives CASSMRGGAEAFF. The whole variable domain, filled in from reference TRBV19 and TRBJ1-1, reads DGGITQSPKYLFRKEGQNVTLSCEQNLNHDAMYWYRQDPGQGLRLIYYSQIVNDFQKGDIAEGYSVSREKKESFPLTVTSAQKNPTAFYLCASSMRGGAEAFFGQGTRLTVV.

This clonotype was found once. The chain links TRBV11-2 to TRBJ2-2; D perhaps matches TRBD1 (6 bases). Germline-derived CDR1 and CDR2 are SGHAT and FQNNGV. CDR3 length equals 15 residues. V was pared by 11 bases and J by 4 bases, with 20 bases between. CDR3 nucleotides: TGTGCCTGGAGCCCCGGGACACCCGGCACCGGGGAGCTGTTTTTT. It encodes CAWSPGTPGTGELFF.

This clonotype was detected only a few times. V usage is TRBV7-2 and J usage is TRBJ1-2; possibly TRBD1 for D (5 bases). The length of the CDR3 is 13 residues. Germline CDR1 reads SGHTA; CDR2 reads FQGNSA. Trimming cost V 1 base and J 13 bases, with 16 bases left between them. The CDR3 sequence is CASSLESRGGGTF. CDR3 DNA sequence: TGTGCCAGCAGCTTAGAATCCAGAGGCGGGGGCACCTTC.

This clonotype has just a few counts. The chain couples TRBV5-1 to TRBJ2-7; 9 bases match TRBD2. V dropped 0 bases and J dropped 4; count of bases not matched to a gene: 5. The germline V gene encodes CDR1 SGHRS and CDR2 YFSETQ. The CDR3 length is 15 residues. The CDR3: CASSLDPSGEYEQYF. The CDR3 bases are TGCGCCAGCAGCTTGGATCCTAGCGGGGAGTACGAGCAGTACTTC. Supplemented by reference TRBV5-1 and TRBJ2-7, the full variable domain reads KAGVTQTPRYLIKTRGQQVTLSCSPISGHRSVSWYQQTPGQGLQFLFEYFSETQRNKGNFPGRFSGRQFSNSRSEMNVSTLELGDSALYLCASSLDPSGEYEQYFGPGTRLTVT.

The gene calls are TRBV11-1 and TRBJ2-3; 7 bases map to TRBD2. Germline assignment: CDR1 SGHAT and CDR2 FQDESV (reference sequence). V was pared by 3 bases and J by 0 bases, with 3 bases of the junction left unmatched. The CDR3 has 15 residues. CDR3 residues: CASSFGTTSTDTQYF. Written as DNA, the CDR3 is TGTGCCAGCAGCTTCGGGACTACTAGCACAGATACGCAGTATTTT.

For this clonotype: A much larger clone lies a single base off, so this may be a read error. V and J are TRBV20-1 and TRBJ2-7; TRBD2 aligns across 9 bases. Germline CDR1 DFQATT, CDR2 SNEGSKA (reference sequence). This CDR3 comprises 14 residues. CDR3 protein: CSAPLAGLVYGQYF. In nucleotides, the CDR3 is TGCAGTGCCCCTCTAGCGGGACTAGTCTACGGGCAGTACTTC.

The rearrangement links TRBV25-1 to TRBJ1-5; D remains unclear. This CDR3 region has 17 residues. Trimming took 5 bases from V and 5 from J, leaving 22 bases between them. Germline V CDR1 and CDR2: MGHDK, SYGVNS. The CDR3: CASSWASDSARHQPQHF. CDR3 sequence (DNA): TGTGCCAGCAGTTGGGCCTCGGACTCCGCCAGGCATCAGCCCCAGCATTTT. Looking up the rest from reference TRBV25-1 and TRBJ1-5 gives the full variable domain: EADIYQTPRYLVIGTGKKITLECSQTMGHDKMYWYQQDPGMELHLIHYSYGVNSTEKGDLSSESTVSRIRTEHFPLTLESARPSHTSQYLCASSWASDSARHQPQHFGDGTRLSIL.

This clonotype has at least ten counts. This rearrangement joins TRBV7-8 to TRBJ2-2; D is ambiguous. The CDR3 totals 14 residues. The germline V and J ends were trimmed by 2 bases and 1 base, with 5 bases remaining between them. In germline, CDR1 is SGHVS, CDR2 FQNEAQ. Written as DNA, the CDR3 is TGTGCCAGCAGCTTATATGAGAACACCGGGGAGCTGTTTTTT. This gives the protein CASSLYENTGELFF.

J is TRBJ1-1 and V is TRBV19, with a weak D call TRBD1 (5 bases). Trimming left V 9 bases short and J 5 bases short, with 19 bases between. CDR1 and CDR2 from the germline V gene are LNHDA and SQIVND (reference sequence). The length of the CDR3 is 14 residues. The CDR3 nucleotides read TGTGCCAGCTCCATGGGGGAGCAAAGGACTGAAGCTTTCTTT. Amino acid sequence: CASSMGEQRTEAFF.

This clonotype occurred many times. The V gene is TRBV7-2, the J gene TRBJ1-5; D gene uncertain. Trimming removed 6 bases from V and 5 bases from J, with 11 bases in between. The CDR3 covers 13 residues. Germline values: CDR1 SGHTA, CDR2 FQGNSA. DNA for the CDR3: TGTGCCAGCAGGCAAGGTATGGATCAGCCCCAGCATTTT. This encodes CASRQGMDQPQHF.

Turning to this clonotype: A much larger clonotype is one base distant, so this may be a read error. The chain recombines TRBV9 with TRBJ2-5; 8 bases agree with TRBD2. There are 15 residues in the CDR3. V lost 2 bases, J lost 9 bases, and 12 bases stayed unmatched. The germline CDR1 and CDR2 sequences are SGDLS and YYNGEE. The CDR3 is CASSVQGGRREAQYF. CDR3 DNA sequence: TGTGCCAGCAGCGTTCAGGGCGGCCGGCGGGAGGCCCAGTACTTC.

The V call is TRBV6-5, the J call TRBJ1-1; D ambiguous. The germline V gene encodes CDR1 MNHEY and CDR2 SVGAGI. The CDR3 spans 14 residues. The V gene lost 4 bases and the J gene lost 0 bases, with 9 bases spanning the gap. CDR3 sequence (DNA): TGTGCCAGCAGTTGGTATTCATTGAACACTGAAGCTTTCTTT. Translating gives CASSWYSLNTEAFF.

This clonotype was found many times. The rearrangement joins TRBV4-3 to TRBJ1-5, with no clear D. Trimming removed 4 bases at V and 5 bases at J, with 6 bases between. The CDR3 runs 12 residues. Germline V gene sequence: CDR1 LGHNA, CDR2 YSLEER. Written as DNA, the CDR3 is TGCGCCAGCAGCCTGGATGATCAGCCCCAGCATTTT. It yields the protein CASSLDDQPQHF.

This clonotype has more than one count but fewer than ten. The chain employs TRBV12-3 or TRBV12-4 and TRBJ1-6; D is unclear. The CDR3 runs to 14 residues. V lost 11 bases, J lost 10 bases, and 21 bases lay in between. CDR3 DNA: TGTGCCTGTATAACCGGGGTCTTGGGGTCACCCCTCCACTTT. Its translation: CACITGVLGSPLHF.

This clonotype has a count of ten or more. The V and J genes are TRBV7-2 and TRBJ2-7; 14 bases align to TRBD2. Germline trimming cut 1 base from V and 0 bases from J; bases unmatched to any gene: 5. There are 18 residues in the CDR3. From germline, CDR1 is SGHTA and CDR2 FQGNSA. Here the CDR3 DNA reads TGTGCCAGCAGCTTAGAAGGGACTAGCGGGGGCAGCTCCTACGAGCAGTACTTC. It codes for CASSLEGTSGGSSYEQYF.

This clonotype has only one observation. The gene calls are TRBV29-1 and TRBJ2-7, with D tentatively TRBD2 (7 bases). Trimming pared 6 bases from V and 0 bases from J, leaving 12 bases between. This CDR3 has 13 amino acids. The germline gives CDR1 SQVTM, CDR2 ANQGSEA. CDR3 loop: CSVGEGVSYEQYF. CDR3 nucleotide sequence: TGCAGCGTCGGGGAGGGGGTCTCCTACGAGCAGTACTTC.

This clonotype came up once. V usage is TRBV11-1 and J usage is TRBJ2-7; D remains ambiguous. This CDR3 has 12 amino acids. The V end lost 11 bases, the J end lost 3 bases, and 14 bases lay between the germline ends. The germline V gene encodes CDR1 SGHAT and CDR2 FQDESV (reference sequence). The CDR3 nucleotides are TGTGCCTGGAGTCCGACAAGCTACGAGCAGTACTTC. It codes for CAWSPTSYEQYF.